This T cell receptor beta chain was documented in a study of cytomegalovirus exposure and HLA in healthy donors. PCR amplification relied on 60 Vbeta primers (plus 13 Jbeta primers). Here immunoSEQ multiplex PCR was the method, and the copy in TCRdb shows in-frame clones only, minus some. The repertoire holds roughly 93,000 clones, with roughly four fifths as singletons. Trimming stripped 0 bases from V and 10 bases from J, with 12 bases between. The V gene's germline CDR1 is MNHEY and CDR2 SMNVEV (reference sequence). This CDR3 has 14 amino acids. Sequencing was performed on PBMCs. This sequence originates from a human donor in good health. The chain couples TRBV27 to TRBJ1-4; D not resolved. The CDR3 here is CASSLSLVGRKLFF. CDR3 coding DNA: TGTGCCAGCAGTTTATCACTCGTCGGTCGAAAACTGTTTTTT. Variable domain in full (rest from reference TRBV27 and TRBJ1-4): EAQVTQNPRYLITVTGKKLTVTCSQNMNHEYMSWYRQDPGLGLRQIYYSMNVEVTDKGDVPEGYKVSRKEKRNFPLILESPSPNQTSLYFCASSLSLVGRKLFFGSGTQLSVL.